Listed below are T cell receptor beta chains from one sample, sequenced in a study of control samples from healthy donors and cancer patients. TCRdb's table, derived via immunoSEQ multiplex PCR, lists solely in-frame clones and lacks some. The data contain around 42,000 clones, roughly 85% of them singletons. The specimen sequenced was blood. The receptors shown here come from a man between 60 and 70 years old in good health. Both conserved end residues are part of each CDR3. The order of the fields is CDR3 length, J gene, V gene, CDR3 protein.

length: 14
J: TRBJ1-1
V: TRBV7-2
CDR3: CASSPQGQNTEAFF

length: 17
J: TRBJ2-6
V: TRBV4-3
CDR3: CASSQEIRQSGANVLTF

length: 14
J: TRBJ1-3
V: TRBV5-4
CDR3: CASSLRDGRDTIYF

length: 16
J: TRBJ2-3
V: TRBV5-1
CDR3: CASSLGFRGRTDTQYF

length: 15
J: TRBJ1-2
V: TRBV29-1
CDR3: CSVEGQGLSPYGYTF

length: 11
J: TRBJ2-5
V: TRBV30
CDR3: CAWSAQETQYF

length: 15
J: TRBJ1-2
V: TRBV28
CDR3: CASSPPEQGDYGYTF

length: 12
J: TRBJ2-7
V: TRBV28
CDR3: CAGSFADSAWHF

length: 15
J: TRBJ1-1
V: TRBV6-5
CDR3: CASSFPGGGNTEAFF

length: 18
J: TRBJ1-1
V: TRBV7-2
CDR3: CASSFSLNLQGRNSEAFF

length: 20
J: TRBJ1-1
V: TRBV19
CDR3: CASGQGRRNIFSPTNTEAFF

length: 14
J: TRBJ1-5
V: TRBV28
CDR3: CASSLQQGGQPQHF

length: 13
J: TRBJ2-7
V: TRBV11-2
CDR3: CASGPPANYEQYF

length: 13
J: TRBJ2-5
V: TRBV5-1
CDR3: CASSPGGVETQYF

length: 13
J: TRBJ2-2
V: TRBV6-5
CDR3: CASSLRGTGELFF

length: 14
J: TRBJ1-2
V: TRBV7-9
CDR3: CASSPTGPNYGYTF